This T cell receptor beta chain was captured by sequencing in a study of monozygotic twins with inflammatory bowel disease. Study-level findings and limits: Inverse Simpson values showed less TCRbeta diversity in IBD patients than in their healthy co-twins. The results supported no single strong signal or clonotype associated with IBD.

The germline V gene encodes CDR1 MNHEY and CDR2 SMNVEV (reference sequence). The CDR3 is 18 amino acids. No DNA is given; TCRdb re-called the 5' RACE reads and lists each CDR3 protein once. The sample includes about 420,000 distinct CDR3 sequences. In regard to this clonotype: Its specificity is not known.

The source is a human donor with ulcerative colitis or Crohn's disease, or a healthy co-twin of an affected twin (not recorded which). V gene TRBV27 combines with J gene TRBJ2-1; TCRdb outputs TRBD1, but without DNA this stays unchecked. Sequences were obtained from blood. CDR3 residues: CASSLSPSGEPSINEQFF.